This T cell receptor (beta chain) was sequenced in a study of blood T cell repertoires in COVID-19. Per germline, CDR1 SGHRS and CDR2 YFSETQ. The CDR3 extends over 17 amino acids. V lost 7 bases and J lost 5; bases outside the gene matches: 14. Using immunoSEQ multiplex PCR, the repertoire was profiled, and TCRdb retains in-frame clones only, with some absent. The data hold some 200,000 clones, with less than 90% observed a single time. Material: peripheral blood. This TCR was sampled from a woman aged 60-70 years who had recovered from COVID-19. The gene calls are TRBV5-1 and TRBJ2-5; TRBD2 matches 13 bases. The chain's CDR3 is CASGLGTSGAYLETQYF. As DNA, the CDR3 is TGCGCCAGCGGACTCGGGACTAGCGGGGCATATTTGGAGACCCAGTACTTC.